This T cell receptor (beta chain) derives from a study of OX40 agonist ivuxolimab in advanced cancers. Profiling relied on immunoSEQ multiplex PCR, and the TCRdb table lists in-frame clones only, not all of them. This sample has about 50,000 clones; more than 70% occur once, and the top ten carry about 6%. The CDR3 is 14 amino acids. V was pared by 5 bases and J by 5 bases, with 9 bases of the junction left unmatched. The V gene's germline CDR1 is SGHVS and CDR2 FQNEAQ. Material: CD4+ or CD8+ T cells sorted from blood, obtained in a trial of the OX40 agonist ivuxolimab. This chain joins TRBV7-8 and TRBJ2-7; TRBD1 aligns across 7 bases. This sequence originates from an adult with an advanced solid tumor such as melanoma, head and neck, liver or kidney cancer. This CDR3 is CASSHRDRQHEQYF. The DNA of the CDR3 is TGTGCCAGCAGCCACCGGGACAGACAACACGAGCAGTACTTC.